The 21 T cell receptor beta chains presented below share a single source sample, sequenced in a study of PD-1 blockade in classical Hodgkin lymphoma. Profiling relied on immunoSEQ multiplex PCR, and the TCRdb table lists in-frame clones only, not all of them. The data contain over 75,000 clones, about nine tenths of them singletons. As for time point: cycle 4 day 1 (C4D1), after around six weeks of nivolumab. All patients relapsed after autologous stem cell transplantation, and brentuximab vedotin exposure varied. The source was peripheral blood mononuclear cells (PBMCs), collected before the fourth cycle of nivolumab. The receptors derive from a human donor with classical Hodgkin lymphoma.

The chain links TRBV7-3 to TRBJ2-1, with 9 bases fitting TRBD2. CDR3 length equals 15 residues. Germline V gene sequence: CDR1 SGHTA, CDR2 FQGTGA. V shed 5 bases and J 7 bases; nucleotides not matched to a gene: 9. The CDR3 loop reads CASSPTPSGANEQFF. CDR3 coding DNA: TGTGCCAGCAGCCCGACCCCTAGCGGGGCAAATGAGCAGTTCTTC.

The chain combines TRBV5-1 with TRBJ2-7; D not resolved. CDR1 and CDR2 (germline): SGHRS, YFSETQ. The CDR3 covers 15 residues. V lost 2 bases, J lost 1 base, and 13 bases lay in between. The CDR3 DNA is TGCGCCAGCAGCTTAGAAGAAACTCCTTCCTACGAGCAGTACTTC. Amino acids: CASSLEETPSYEQYF.

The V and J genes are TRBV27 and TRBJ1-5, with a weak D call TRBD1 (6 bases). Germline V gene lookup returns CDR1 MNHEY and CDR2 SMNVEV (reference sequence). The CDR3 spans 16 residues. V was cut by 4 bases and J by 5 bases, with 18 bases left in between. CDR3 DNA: TGTGCCAGCAGTTCATGGAGCGGGACAAAGTATCAGCCCCAGCATTTT. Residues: CASSSWSGTKYQPQHF.

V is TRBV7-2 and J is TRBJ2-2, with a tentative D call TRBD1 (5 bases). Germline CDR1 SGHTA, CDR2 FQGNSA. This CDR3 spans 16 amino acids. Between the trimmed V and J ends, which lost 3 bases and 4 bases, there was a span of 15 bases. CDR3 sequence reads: CASSFLRQPPTGELFF. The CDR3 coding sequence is TGTGCCAGCAGCTTTTTGAGACAGCCCCCCACCGGGGAGCTGTTTTTT. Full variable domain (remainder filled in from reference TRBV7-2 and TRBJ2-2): GAGVSQSPSNKVTEKGKDVELRCDPISGHTALYWYRQSLGQGLEFLIYFQGNSAPDKSGLPSDRFSAERTGGSVSTLTIQRTQQEDSAVYLCASSFLRQPPTGELFFGEGSRLTVL.

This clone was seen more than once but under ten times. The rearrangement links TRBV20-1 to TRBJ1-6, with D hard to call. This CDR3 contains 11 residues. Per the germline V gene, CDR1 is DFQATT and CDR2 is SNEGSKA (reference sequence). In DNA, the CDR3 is TGCATTCCAGAGTATAATTCACCCCTCCACTTT. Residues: CIPEYNSPLHF.

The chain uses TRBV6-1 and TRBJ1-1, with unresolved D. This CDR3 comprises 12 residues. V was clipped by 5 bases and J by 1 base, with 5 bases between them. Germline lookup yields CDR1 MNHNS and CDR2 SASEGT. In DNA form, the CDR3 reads TGTGCCAGCAGTCCCGGGAACACTGAAGCTTTCTTT. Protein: CASSPGNTEAFF.

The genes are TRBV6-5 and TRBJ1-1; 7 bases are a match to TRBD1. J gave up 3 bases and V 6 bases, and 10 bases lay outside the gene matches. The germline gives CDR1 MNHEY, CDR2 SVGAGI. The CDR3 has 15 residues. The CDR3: CASSWGDSADTEAFF. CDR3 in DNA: TGTGCCAGCAGCTGGGGGGACAGTGCTGACACTGAAGCTTTCTTT.

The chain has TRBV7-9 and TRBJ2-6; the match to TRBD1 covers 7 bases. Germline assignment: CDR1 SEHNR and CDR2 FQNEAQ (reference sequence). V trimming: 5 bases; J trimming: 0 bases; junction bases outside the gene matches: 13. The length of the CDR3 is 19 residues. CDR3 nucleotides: TGTGCCAGCAGCCCCACCTGGGACAGACAACGCTCTGGGGCCAACGTCCTGACTTTC. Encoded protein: CASSPTWDRQRSGANVLTF. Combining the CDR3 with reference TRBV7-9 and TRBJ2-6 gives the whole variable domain DTGVSQNPRHKITKRGQNVTFRCDPISEHNRLYWYRQTLGQGPEFLTYFQNEAQLEKSRLLSDRFSAERPKGSFSTLEIQRTEQGDSAMYLCASSPTWDRQRSGANVLTFGAGSRLTVL.

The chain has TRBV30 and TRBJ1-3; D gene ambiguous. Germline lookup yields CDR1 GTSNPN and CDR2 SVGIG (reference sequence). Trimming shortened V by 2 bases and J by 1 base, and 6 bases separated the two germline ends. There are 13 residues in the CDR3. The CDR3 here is CAWSLVSGNTIYF. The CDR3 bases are TGTGCCTGGAGTTTGGTGTCTGGAAACACCATATATTTT.

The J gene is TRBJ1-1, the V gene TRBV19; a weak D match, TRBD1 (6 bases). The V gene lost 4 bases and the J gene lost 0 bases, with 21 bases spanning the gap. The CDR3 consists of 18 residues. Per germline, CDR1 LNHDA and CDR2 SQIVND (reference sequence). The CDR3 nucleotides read TGTGCCAGTAGTAGAGCAGGGGACGGCTCATGGATGAACACTGAAGCTTTCTTT. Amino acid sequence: CASSRAGDGSWMNTEAFF.

In DNA, the CDR3 is TGTGCCAGCAGCGTAGGGACGCGTTGGGTGGCAGATACGCAGTATTTT. It encodes CASSVGTRWVADTQYF. The rearrangement uses TRBV9 and TRBJ2-3; no definite D call. This CDR3 spans 16 amino acids. The germline V and J ends were trimmed by 0 bases and 4 bases, with 15 bases remaining between them. The germline V gene encodes CDR1 SGDLS and CDR2 YYNGEE.

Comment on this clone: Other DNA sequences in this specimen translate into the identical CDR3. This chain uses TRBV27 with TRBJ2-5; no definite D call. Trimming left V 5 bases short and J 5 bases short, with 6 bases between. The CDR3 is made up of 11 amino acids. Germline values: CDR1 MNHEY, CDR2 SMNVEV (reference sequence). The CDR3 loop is CASSLGETQYF. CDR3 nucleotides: TGTGCCAGCAGTCTGGGGGAGACCCAGTACTTC.

CDR3 residues: CSGQNNYGYTF. The CDR3 nucleotides are TGCAGCGGACAGAACAACTATGGCTACACCTTC. The V call is TRBV20-1, the J call TRBJ1-2, with D perhaps matching TRBD1 (6 bases). Germline V gene lookup returns CDR1 DFQATT and CDR2 SNEGSKA (reference sequence). CDR3 length: 11 residues.

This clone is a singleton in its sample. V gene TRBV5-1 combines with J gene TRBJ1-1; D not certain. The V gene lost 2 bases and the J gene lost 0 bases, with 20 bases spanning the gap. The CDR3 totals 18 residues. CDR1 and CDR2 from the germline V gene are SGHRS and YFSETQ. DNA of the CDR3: TGCGCCAGCAGCTTTAGGGCCCCAGGAGTTACTATGAACACTGAAGCTTTCTTT. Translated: CASSFRAPGVTMNTEAFF.

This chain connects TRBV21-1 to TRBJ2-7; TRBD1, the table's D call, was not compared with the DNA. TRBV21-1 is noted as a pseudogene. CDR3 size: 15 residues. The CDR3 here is CASPPRTGRTYEQYF. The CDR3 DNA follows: TGTGCCAGCCCCCCCCGGACAGGGCGCACCTACGAGCAGTACTTC.

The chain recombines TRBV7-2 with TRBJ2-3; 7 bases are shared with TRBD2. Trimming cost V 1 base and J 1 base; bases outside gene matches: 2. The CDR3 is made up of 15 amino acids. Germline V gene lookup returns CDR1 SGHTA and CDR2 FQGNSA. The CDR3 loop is CASSLGTSRTDTQYF. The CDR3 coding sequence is TGTGCCAGCAGCTTAGGGACTAGTCGCACAGATACGCAGTATTTT.

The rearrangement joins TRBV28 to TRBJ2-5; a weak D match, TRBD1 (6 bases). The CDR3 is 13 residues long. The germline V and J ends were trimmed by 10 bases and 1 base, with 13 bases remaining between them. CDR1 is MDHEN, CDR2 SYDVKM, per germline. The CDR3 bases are TGTGCCACCTCGGACAGAATCCAAGAGACCCAGTACTTC. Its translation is CATSDRIQETQYF.

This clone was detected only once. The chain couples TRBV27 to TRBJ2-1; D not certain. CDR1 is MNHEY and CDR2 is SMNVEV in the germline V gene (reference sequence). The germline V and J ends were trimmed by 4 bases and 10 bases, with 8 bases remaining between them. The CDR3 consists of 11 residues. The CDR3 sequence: CASSSLGEQFF. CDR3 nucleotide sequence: TGTGCCAGCAGTTCCTTAGGGGAGCAGTTCTTC.

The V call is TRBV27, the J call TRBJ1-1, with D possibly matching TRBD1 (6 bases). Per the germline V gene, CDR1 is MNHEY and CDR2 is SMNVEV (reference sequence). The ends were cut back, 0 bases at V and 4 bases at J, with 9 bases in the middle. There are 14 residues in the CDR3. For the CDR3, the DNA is TGTGCCAGCAGTTTATCGGGGGCAGGCACTGAAGCTTTCTTT. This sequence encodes CASSLSGAGTEAFF.

CDR3: CSVVSPYYEQYF. The CDR3 DNA reads as TGCAGCGTTGTCAGTCCCTACTACGAGCAGTACTTC. The genes are TRBV29-1 and TRBJ2-7; D not resolved. V shed 4 bases and J shed 3 bases, with 10 bases lying between them. The CDR3 loop spans 12 amino acids. The germline V gene has CDR1 SQVTM and CDR2 ANQGSEA.

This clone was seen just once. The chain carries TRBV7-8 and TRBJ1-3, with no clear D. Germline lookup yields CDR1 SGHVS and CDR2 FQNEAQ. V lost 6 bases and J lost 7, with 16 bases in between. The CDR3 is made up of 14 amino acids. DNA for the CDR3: TGTGCCAGCAGTTTCTGGCCAAGGGAGAACACCATATATTTT. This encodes CASSFWPRENTIYF.